This T cell receptor beta chain was sequenced during a study of T cell changes during pregnancy in multiple sclerosis. Repertoires were generated with immunoSEQ multiplex PCR, while TCRdb's copy carries only in-frame clones and drops some. Counted here are around 97,000 clones, 90% occurring once; the ten biggest clones make up under 0.8%. The sequence was obtained from a female donor in good health, enrolled as a control in a pregnancy study. The sample was peripheral blood, taken in the second trimester of pregnancy.

The CDR3 protein is CASRIQGLRGYGYTF. In nucleotides, the CDR3 is TGTGCCAGCAGGATACAGGGCCTTAGGGGCTATGGCTACACCTTC. This chain connects TRBV6-6 to TRBJ1-2; TRBD1 is a possible D gene (6 bases). Trimming stripped 6 bases from V and 4 bases from J, with 18 bases between. Germline V gene sequence: CDR1 MNHNY, CDR2 SVGAGI (reference sequence). The CDR3 is 15 residues long.